This T cell receptor beta chain was profiled in a study of prognosis after radiotherapy for stage I lung cancer. The germline CDR1 and CDR2 sequences are DFQATT and SNEGSKA (reference sequence). The ends were cut back, 6 bases at V and 3 bases at J, with 11 bases in the middle. This CDR3 is built from 13 residues. The TCR beta CDR3 region was amplified from genomic DNA, with two rounds of multiplex PCR being used for the amplification. Round-one PCR had primers specific to each TRBV and TRBJ gene. TCRdb reanalysed the multiplex PCR reads using MiXCR and keeps one entry per CDR3 protein. The data contain 24,000 or so distinct CDR3 sequences, roughly two fifths of them singletons.

The material was PBMCs, obtained before or after stereotactic body radiation therapy (not recorded which). This receptor was obtained from a donor aged 50 or older with non-small cell lung cancer. This chain uses TRBV20-1 with TRBJ1-4, with D possibly TRBD1 on 6 matching bases. This CDR3 reads CSANRDANEKLFF. CDR3 sequence (DNA): TGCAGTGCCAACAGGGATGCTAATGAAAAACTGTTTTTT.